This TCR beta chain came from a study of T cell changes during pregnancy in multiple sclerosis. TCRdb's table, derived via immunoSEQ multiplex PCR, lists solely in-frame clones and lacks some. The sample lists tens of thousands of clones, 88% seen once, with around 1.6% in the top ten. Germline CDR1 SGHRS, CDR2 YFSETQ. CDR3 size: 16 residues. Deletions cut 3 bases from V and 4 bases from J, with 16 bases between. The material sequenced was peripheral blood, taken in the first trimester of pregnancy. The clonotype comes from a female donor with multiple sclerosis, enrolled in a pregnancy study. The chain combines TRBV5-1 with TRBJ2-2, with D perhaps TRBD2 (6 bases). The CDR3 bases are TGCGCCAGCAGCTCGACCTCGGGGCGGGGCACCGGGGAGCTGTTTTTT. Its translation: CASSSTSGRGTGELFF. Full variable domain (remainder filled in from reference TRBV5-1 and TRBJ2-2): KAGVTQTPRYLIKTRGQQVTLSCSPISGHRSVSWYQQTPGQGLQFLFEYFSETQRNKGNFPGRFSGRQFSNSRSEMNVSTLELGDSALYLCASSSTSGRGTGELFFGEGSRLTVL.